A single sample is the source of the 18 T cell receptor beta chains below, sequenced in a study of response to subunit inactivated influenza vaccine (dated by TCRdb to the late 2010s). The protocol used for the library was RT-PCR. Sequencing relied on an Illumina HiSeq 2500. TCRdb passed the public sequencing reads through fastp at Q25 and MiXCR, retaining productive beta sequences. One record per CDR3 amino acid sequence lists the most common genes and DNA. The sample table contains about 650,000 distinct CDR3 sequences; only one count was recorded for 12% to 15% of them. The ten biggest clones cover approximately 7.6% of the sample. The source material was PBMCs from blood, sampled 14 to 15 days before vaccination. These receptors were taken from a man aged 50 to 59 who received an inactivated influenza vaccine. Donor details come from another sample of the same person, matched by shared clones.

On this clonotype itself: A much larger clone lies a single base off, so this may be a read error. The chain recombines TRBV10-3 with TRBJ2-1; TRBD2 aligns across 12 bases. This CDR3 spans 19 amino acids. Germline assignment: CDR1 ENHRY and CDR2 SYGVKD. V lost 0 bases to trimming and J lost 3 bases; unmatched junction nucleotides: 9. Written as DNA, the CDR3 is TGTGCCATCAGTGAGTCTACTAGCGGGAGGCGCAGCTTCTACAATGAGCAGTTCTTC. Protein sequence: CAISESTSGRRSFYNEQFF.

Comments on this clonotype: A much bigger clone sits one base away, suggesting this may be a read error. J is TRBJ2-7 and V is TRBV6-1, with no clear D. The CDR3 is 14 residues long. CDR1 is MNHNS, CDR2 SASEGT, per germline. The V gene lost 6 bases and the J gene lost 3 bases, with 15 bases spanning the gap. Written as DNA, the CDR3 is TGTGCCAGCAGGGCCCGGCAGTGGATCTACGAGCAGTACTTC. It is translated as CASRARQWIYEQYF.

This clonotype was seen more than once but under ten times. CDR3 sequence: CASSLDQGGQPQHF. CDR3 sequence (DNA): TGCGCCAGCAGCTTGGATCAGGGGGGTCAGCCCCAGCATTTT. This chain connects TRBV5-1 to TRBJ1-5; the match to TRBD1 covers 7 bases. Germline V CDR1 and CDR2: SGHRS, YFSETQ. V lost 0 bases to trimming and J lost 6 bases; unmatched junction nucleotides: 3. The CDR3 is 14 residues long.

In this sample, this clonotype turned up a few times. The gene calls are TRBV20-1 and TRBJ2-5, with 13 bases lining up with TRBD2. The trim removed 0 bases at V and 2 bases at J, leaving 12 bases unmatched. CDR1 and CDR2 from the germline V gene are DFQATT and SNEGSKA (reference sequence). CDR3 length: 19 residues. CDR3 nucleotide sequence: TGCAGTGCTAGAGATTGGGATGGGACTAGCGGGGCAACTCAAGAGACCCAGTACTTC. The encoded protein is CSARDWDGTSGATQETQYF.

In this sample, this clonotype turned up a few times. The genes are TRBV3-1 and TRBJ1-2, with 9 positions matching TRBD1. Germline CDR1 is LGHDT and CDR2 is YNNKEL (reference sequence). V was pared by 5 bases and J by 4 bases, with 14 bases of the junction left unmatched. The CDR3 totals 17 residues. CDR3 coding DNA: TGTGCCAGCAGCGCCCGATTCTACAGGGGGCTAAGCTATGGCTACACCTTC. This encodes CASSARFYRGLSYGYTF. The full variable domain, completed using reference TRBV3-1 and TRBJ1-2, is DTAVSQTPKYLVTQMGNDKSIKCEQNLGHDTMYWYKQDSKKFLKIMFSYNNKELIINETVPNRFSPKSPDKAHLNLHINSLELGDSAVYFCASSARFYRGLSYGYTFGSGTRLTVV.

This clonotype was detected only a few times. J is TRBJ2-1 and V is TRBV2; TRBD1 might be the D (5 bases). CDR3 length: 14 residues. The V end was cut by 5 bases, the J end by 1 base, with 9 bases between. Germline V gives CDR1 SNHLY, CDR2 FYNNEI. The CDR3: CASSPQGSYNEQFF. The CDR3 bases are TGTGCCAGCAGTCCCCAGGGATCCTACAATGAGCAGTTCTTC. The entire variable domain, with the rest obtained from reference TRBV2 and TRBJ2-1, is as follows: EPEVTQTPSHQVTQMGQEVILRCVPISNHLYFYWYRQILGQKVEFLVSFYNNEISEKSEIFDDQFSVERPDGSNFTLKIRSTKLEDSAMYFCASSPQGSYNEQFFGPGTRLTVL.

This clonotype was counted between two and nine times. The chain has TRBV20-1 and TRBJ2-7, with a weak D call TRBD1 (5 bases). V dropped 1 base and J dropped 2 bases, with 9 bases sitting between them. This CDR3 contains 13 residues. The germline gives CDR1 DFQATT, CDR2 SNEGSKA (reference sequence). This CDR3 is CSARVRVTYEQYF. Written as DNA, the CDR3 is TGCAGTGCTAGAGTCAGGGTCACCTACGAGCAGTACTTC.

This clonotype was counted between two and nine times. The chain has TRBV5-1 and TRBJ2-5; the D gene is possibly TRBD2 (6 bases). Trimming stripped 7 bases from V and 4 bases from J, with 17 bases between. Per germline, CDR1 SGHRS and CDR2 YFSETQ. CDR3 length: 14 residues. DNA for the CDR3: TGCGCCAGCCAGTCAGGCCAGGGAGGAGAGACCCAGTACTTC. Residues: CASQSGQGGETQYF.

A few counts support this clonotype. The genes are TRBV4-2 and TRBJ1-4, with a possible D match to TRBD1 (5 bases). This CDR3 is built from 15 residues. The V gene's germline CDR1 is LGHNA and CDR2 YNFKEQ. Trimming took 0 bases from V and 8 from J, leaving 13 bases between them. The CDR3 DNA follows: TGTGCCAGCAGCCAAGATGGGACTCTGGGGGAAAAACTGTTTTTT. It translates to CASSQDGTLGEKLFF.

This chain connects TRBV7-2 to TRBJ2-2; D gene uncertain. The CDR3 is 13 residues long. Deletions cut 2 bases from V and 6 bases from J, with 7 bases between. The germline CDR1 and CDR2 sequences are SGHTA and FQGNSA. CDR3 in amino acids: CASSLPWAGELFF. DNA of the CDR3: TGTGCCAGCAGCTTACCCTGGGCCGGGGAGCTGTTTTTT.

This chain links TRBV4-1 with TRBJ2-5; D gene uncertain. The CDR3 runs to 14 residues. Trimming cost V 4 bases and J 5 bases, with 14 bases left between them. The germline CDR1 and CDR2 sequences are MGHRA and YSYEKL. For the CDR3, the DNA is TGCGCCAGCAGCCCGGCCGATGGGCTGGAGACCCAGTACTTC. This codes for CASSPADGLETQYF.

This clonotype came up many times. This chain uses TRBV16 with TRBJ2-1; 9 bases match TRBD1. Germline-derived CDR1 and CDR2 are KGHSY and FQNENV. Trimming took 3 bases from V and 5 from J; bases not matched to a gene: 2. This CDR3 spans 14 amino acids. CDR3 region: CASSQGTGNNEQFF. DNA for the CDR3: TGTGCCAGCAGCCAGGGGACAGGGAACAATGAGCAGTTCTTC.

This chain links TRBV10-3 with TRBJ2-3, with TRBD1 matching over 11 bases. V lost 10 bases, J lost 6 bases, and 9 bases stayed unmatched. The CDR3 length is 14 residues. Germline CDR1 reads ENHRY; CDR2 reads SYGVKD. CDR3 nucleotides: TGTGCCACCGGGGGGACAGGGGGTTCCGATACGCAGTATTTT. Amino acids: CATGGTGGSDTQYF.

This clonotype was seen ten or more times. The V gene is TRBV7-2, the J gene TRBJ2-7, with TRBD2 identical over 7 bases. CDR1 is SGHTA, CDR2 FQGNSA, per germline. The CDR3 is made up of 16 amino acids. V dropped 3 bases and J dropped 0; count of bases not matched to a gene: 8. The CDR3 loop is CASSFSGFSSSYEQYF. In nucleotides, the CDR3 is TGTGCCAGCAGCTTTAGCGGGTTTTCTAGCTCCTACGAGCAGTACTTC.

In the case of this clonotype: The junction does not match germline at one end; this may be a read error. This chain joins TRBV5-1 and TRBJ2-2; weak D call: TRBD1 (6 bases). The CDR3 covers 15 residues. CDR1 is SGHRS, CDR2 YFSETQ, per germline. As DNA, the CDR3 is TGCGCCAGCAGGCTGGGGGCAGCGAACACCGGGGAGTTGTTTTTT. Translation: CASRLGAANTGELFF.

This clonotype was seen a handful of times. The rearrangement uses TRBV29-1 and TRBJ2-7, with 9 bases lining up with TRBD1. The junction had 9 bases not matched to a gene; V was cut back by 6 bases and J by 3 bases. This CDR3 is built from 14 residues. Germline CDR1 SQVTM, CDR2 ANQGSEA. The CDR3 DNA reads TGCAGCGTAGATACAGGGGGCCGAAACTACGAGCAGTACTTC. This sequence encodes CSVDTGGRNYEQYF.

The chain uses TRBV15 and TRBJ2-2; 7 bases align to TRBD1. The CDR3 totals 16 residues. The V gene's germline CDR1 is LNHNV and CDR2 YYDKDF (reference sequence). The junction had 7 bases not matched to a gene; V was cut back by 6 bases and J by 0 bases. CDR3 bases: TGTGCCACCAGAGTCCCGACAGGGTCGAACACCGGGGAGCTGTTTTTT. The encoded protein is CATRVPTGSNTGELFF.

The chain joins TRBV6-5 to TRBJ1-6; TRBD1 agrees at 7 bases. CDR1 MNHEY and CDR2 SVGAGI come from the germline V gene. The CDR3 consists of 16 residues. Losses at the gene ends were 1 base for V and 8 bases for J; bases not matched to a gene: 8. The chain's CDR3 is CASSYYPTGRDSPLHF. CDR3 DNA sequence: TGTGCCAGCAGTTACTACCCGACAGGGAGGGATTCACCCCTCCACTTT.